This note documents a single T cell receptor beta chain sequence. Its antigen is unknown. This record comes from a study of CD8+ T cells in alopecia areata. General study findings and limits: Scalp and blood retained many expanded lesional clones during tofacitinib.

The treatment is: oral pan-JAK inhibitor, 5-10 mg twice daily. Those with alopecia areata gave lesional scalp punch biopsies and peripheral blood. Trimming cost V 5 bases and J 3 bases, with 13 bases left between them. The CDR3 contains 14 residues. Germline V CDR1 and CDR2: LNHDA, SQIVND (reference sequence). RNA was isolated and reverse transcribed to cDNA, the sequencing template. Sequenced by immunoSEQ multiplex PCR; TCRdb stores in-frame clones only, minus some. In the table there are 100,000 to 140,000 clones, roughly 84% of which are singletons. The sample consisted of CD8+ T cells sorted from blood, taken at week 24, from a patient treated with tofacitinib. The TCR comes from a human donor with alopecia areata. This chain connects TRBV19 to TRBJ2-5; D is perhaps TRBD2 (6 bases). CDR3 DNA sequence: TGTGCCAGTAGTTTCCAGCCGGGAGAAGAGACCCAGTACTTC. This sequence encodes CASSFQPGEETQYF. The full variable domain, completed using reference TRBV19 and TRBJ2-5, is DGGITQSPKYLFRKEGQNVTLSCEQNLNHDAMYWYRQDPGQGLRLIYYSQIVNDFQKGDIAEGYSVSREKKESFPLTVTSAQKNPTAFYLCASSFQPGEETQYFGPGTRLLVL.